The 8 T cell receptor beta chains listed next were all sequenced from one sample in a study of CD8+ T cells in alopecia areata. RNA extraction was followed by reverse transcription into cDNA, which acted as the sequencing template. Using immunoSEQ multiplex PCR, the repertoire was profiled, and TCRdb retains in-frame clones only, with some absent. Counted here are 150,000 or so clones, 75% to 90% occurring once; the ten biggest clones make up less than 15%. The material was CD8+ T cells sorted from blood, obtained at week 0. The receptors originated from a human donor with alopecia areata.

This sequence joins TRBV7-9 and TRBJ2-7, with a possible D match to TRBD1 (5 bases). Germline assignment: CDR1 SEHNR and CDR2 FQNEAQ (reference sequence). V was cut by 5 bases and J by 1 base, with 18 bases left in between. The CDR3 is made up of 16 amino acids. As DNA, the CDR3 is TGTGCCAGCAGCGCAGCCAGGGCATTTGGGTCCTACGAGCAGTACTTC. This gives the protein CASSAARAFGSYEQYF.

The chain recombines TRBV28 with TRBJ2-7; D perhaps matches TRBD2 (5 bases). With 6 bases removed from V and 3 bases from J, the gap between germline ends came to 18 bases. The CDR3 extends over 15 amino acids. Germline CDR1 is MDHEN and CDR2 is SYDVKM. The DNA of the CDR3 is TGTGCCAGCAGACCTCTGGCGGAGGCGGTCTACGAGCAGTACTTC. Its protein is CASRPLAEAVYEQYF.

This clone was seen once. This specimen includes other DNA sequences encoding the same CDR3. V is TRBV7-9 and J is TRBJ2-7; no definite D call. The ends were cut back, 3 bases at V and 6 bases at J, with 6 bases in the middle. Germline loops: CDR1 SEHNR, CDR2 FQNEAQ (reference sequence). CDR3 length: 11 amino acids. CDR3 sequence reads: CASSFGLEQYF. The CDR3 coding sequence is TGTGCCAGCAGCTTCGGTCTCGAGCAGTACTTC.

The chain carries TRBV27 and TRBJ2-3; 8 bases align to TRBD2. The germline V gene has CDR1 MNHEY and CDR2 SMNVEV (reference sequence). This CDR3 has 16 amino acids. Trimming took 5 bases from V and 0 from J; bases not matched to a gene: 7. Here the CDR3 DNA reads TGTGCCAGCAGTCCCCGACTAGCGACTAGCACAGATACGCAGTATTTT. As protein: CASSPRLATSTDTQYF.

The V gene is TRBV7-8, the J gene TRBJ2-1; possible D gene TRBD1, 6 bases. The V gene lost 0 bases and the J gene lost 5 bases, with 14 bases spanning the gap. Germline-derived CDR1 and CDR2 are SGHVS and FQNEAQ. The CDR3 length is 16 residues. Here the CDR3 DNA reads TGTGCCAGCAGCTTAGCGTCGGGACACCAAAACAATGAGCAGTTCTTC. As protein: CASSLASGHQNNEQFF.

The rearrangement uses TRBV5-6 and TRBJ2-7; weak D call: TRBD1 (5 bases). This CDR3 region has 13 residues. The V end was cut by 4 bases, the J end by 7 bases, with 15 bases between. The germline CDR1 and CDR2 sequences are SGHDT and YYEEEE. CDR3 bases: TGTGCCAGCAGCCCTGGACACCCTGGTGAGCAGTACTTC. Its translation: CASSPGHPGEQYF.

The genes are TRBV19 and TRBJ1-5; D not certain. This CDR3 comprises 12 residues. V was clipped by 3 bases and J by 11 bases, with 11 bases between them. Germline assignment: CDR1 LNHDA and CDR2 SQIVND (reference sequence). CDR3 amino acids: CASSMNVQTQHF. The CDR3 bases are TGTGCCAGTAGTATGAATGTACAAACCCAGCATTTT. Full variable domain (rest looked up from reference TRBV19 and TRBJ1-5): DGGITQSPKYLFRKEGQNVTLSCEQNLNHDAMYWYRQDPGQGLRLIYYSQIVNDFQKGDIAEGYSVSREKKESFPLTVTSAQKNPTAFYLCASSMNVQTQHFGDGTRLSIL.

This chain links TRBV5-1 with TRBJ2-5; D gene ambiguous. V shed 4 bases and J shed 1 base, with 8 bases lying between them. Germline V gene data show CDR1 as SGHRS and CDR2 as YFSETQ. The length of the CDR3 is 13 residues. CDR3 bases: TGCGCCAGCAGCCAAAACCCCCAAGAGACCCAGTACTTC. Encoded protein: CASSQNPQETQYF.